This T cell receptor beta chain derives from a study of cytomegalovirus exposure and HLA in healthy donors. A note on this clone: Its target is not known.

Donors sampled were nominally healthy, though unrecorded immune exposures were likely. Germline V lookup: CDR1 LNHDA, CDR2 SQIVND (reference sequence). V trimming: 3 bases; J trimming: 2 bases; junction bases outside the gene matches: 4. This CDR3 has 14 amino acids. Vbeta (60) and Jbeta (13) primers were used in the PCR. Profiling relied on immunoSEQ multiplex PCR, and the TCRdb table lists in-frame clones only, not all of them. The table lists under 150,000 clones, roughly 72% of them singletons. Findings and limits, study-wide: Some V segments, including TRBV6-2 and TRBV6-3, were excluded as indistinguishable. Earlier analysis found most TCR beta V segments productive about 90% or about 30% of the time.

This clonotype originated in a woman aged 45-65 years in good health and CMV-seronegative. What was sequenced was PBMCs. The J gene is TRBJ2-7, the V gene TRBV19, with TRBD1 matching 7 bases. CDR3 in amino acids: CASSIRDSAYEQYF. The CDR3 DNA is TGTGCCAGTAGTATTAGGGACAGTGCCTACGAGCAGTACTTC.